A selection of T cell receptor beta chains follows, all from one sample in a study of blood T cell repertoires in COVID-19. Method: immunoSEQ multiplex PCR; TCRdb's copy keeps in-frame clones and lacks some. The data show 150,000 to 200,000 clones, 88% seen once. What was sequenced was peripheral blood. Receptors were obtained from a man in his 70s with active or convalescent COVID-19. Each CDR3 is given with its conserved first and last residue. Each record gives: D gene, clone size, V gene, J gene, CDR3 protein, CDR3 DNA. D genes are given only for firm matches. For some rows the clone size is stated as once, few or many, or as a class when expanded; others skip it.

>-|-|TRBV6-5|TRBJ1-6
CASSSQWNSPLHF
TGTGCCAGCAGCTCCCAGTGGAATTCACCCCTCCACTTT
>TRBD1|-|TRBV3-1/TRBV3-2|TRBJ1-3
CASSQRGGIISGNTIYF
TGTGCCAGCAGCCAAAGAGGGGGCATTATCTCTGGAAACACCATATATTTT
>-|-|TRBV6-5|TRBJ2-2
CASSLTRAVSGELFF
TGTGCCAGCAGTTTAACTAGAGCGGTCTCCGGGGAGCTGTTTTTT
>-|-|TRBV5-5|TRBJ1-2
CASSLPPEPLYGYTF
TGTGCCAGCAGCTTGCCGCCAGAACCCTTATATGGCTACACCTTC
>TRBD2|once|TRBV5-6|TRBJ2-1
CASTLAGSSYNEQFF
TGTGCCAGCACCCTAGCGGGGAGCTCCTACAATGAGCAGTTCTTC
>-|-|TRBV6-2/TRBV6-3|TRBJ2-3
CASSYSTGDADTQYF
TGTGCCAGCAGTTACTCGACTGGTGATGCAGATACGCAGTATTTT
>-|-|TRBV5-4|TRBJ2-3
CASSSEVFTDTQYF
TGTGCCAGCAGCTCCGAGGTCTTCACAGATACGCAGTATTTT
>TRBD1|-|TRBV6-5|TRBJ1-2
CASMLDVGQGFGYTF
TGTGCCAGCATGTTAGACGTGGGACAGGGGTTCGGCTACACCTTC
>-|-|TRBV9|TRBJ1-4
CASSVGRGPTNEKLFF
TGTGCCAGCAGCGTAGGGAGAGGTCCAACTAATGAAAAACTGTTTTTT
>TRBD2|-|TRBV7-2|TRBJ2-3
CASSSGGLAATDTQYF
TGTGCCAGCAGCTCCGGGGGACTAGCGGCCACAGATACGCAGTATTTT
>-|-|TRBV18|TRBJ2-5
CASSPPSEGKTQYF
TGTGCCAGCTCACCACCGTCCGAGGGAAAGACCCAGTACTTC
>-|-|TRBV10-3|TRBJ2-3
CAIKGAGYLDTQYF
TGTGCCATCAAGGGGGCGGGGTACCTAGATACGCAGTATTTT
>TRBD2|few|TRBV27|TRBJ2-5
CASRGASGNEETQYF
TGTGCCAGCAGAGGGGCTAGCGGAAATGAAGAGACCCAGTACTTC
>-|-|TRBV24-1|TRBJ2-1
CATSAWGVGEQFF
TGTGCCACCAGTGCTTGGGGGGTTGGTGAGCAGTTCTTC
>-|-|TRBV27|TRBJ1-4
CASRTVGGNEKLFF
TGTGCCAGCAGGACGGTGGGGGGTAATGAAAAACTGTTTTTT
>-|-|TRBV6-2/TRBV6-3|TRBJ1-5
CASSRDLTGSNQPQHF
TGTGCCAGCAGTCGCGACTTAACCGGCAGCAATCAGCCCCAGCATTTT
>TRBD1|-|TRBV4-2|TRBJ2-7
CASSQGTGSDEQYF
TGTGCCAGCAGCCAAGGGACAGGGTCGGACGAGCAGTACTTC
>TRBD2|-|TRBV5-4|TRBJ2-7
CASSSGTSPLEQYF
TGTGCCAGCAGCTCCGGGACTAGCCCTCTCGAGCAGTACTTC
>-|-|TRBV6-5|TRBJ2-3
CASTWTITDTQYF
TGTGCCAGCACCTGGACAATAACAGATACGCAGTATTTT
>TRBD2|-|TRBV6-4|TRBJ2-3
CASSVLAGGRTDTQYF
TGTGCCAGCAGTGTTCTAGCGGGGGGTCGCACAGATACGCAGTATTTT
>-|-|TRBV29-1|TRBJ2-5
CSVVGQPFETQYF
TGCAGCGTTGTTGGACAGCCTTTCGAGACCCAGTACTTC
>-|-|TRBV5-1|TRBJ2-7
CASSPLVGSAYEQYF
TGCGCCAGCAGTCCGCTGGTTGGTAGTGCCTACGAGCAGTACTTC
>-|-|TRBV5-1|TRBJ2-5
CASSPLRAGAETQYF
TGCGCCAGCAGCCCACTTCGGGCAGGGGCAGAGACCCAGTACTTC
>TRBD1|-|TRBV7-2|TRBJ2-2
CASSPGQGGTGELFF
TGTGCCAGCAGCCCTGGACAGGGAGGTACCGGGGAGCTGTTTTTT
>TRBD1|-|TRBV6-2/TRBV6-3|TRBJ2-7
CASSFLDRDEQYF
TGTGCCAGCAGTTTCTTGGACAGGGACGAGCAGTACTTC
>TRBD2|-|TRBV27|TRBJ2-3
CASSTRLAGGTDTQYF
TGTGCCAGCAGTACCCGACTAGCGGGAGGGACAGATACGCAGTATTTT
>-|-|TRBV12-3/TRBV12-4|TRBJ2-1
CASSDAREQFF
TGTGCCAGCAGTGACGCGCGGGAGCAGTTCTTC
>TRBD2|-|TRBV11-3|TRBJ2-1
CASSLLAGGLNEQFF
TGTGCCAGCAGCTTACTAGCGGGGGGGCTAAATGAGCAGTTCTTC
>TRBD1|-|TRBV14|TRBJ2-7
CASSQARTGRFGYEQYF
TGTGCCAGCAGCCAAGCCCGGACAGGGAGATTTGGGTACGAGCAGTACTTC
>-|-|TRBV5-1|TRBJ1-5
CASSPWVGTGSNQPQHF
TGCGCCAGCAGCCCGTGGGTCGGAACGGGGAGCAATCAGCCCCAGCATTTT
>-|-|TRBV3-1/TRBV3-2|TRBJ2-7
CASSQGQGYGEQYF
TGTGCCAGCAGCCAAGGTCAGGGGTACGGCGAGCAGTACTTC
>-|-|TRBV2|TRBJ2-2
CASSGAPTSTGELFF
TGTGCCAGCAGTGGGGCACCTACATCCACCGGGGAGCTGTTTTTT
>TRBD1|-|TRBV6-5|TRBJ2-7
CASRSGTGHYEQYF
TGTGCCAGCAGGTCCGGGACAGGTCACTACGAGCAGTACTTC
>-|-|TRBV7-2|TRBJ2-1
CASSYRTLRRVSYNEQFF
TGTGCCAGCAGCTATCGGACCTTAAGGAGGGTATCCTACAATGAGCAGTTCTTC
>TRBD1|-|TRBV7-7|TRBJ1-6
CASSLDLPGGRSPLHF
TGTGCTAGCAGCTTAGACCTGCCAGGGGGCCGGTCACCCCTCCACTTT
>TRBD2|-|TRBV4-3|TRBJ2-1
CASSQGLAIYNEQFF
TGCGCCAGCAGCCAGGGACTAGCCATCTACAATGAGCAGTTCTTC
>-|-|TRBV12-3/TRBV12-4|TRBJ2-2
CASSTRTGELFF
TGTGCCAGCAGCACTCGGACCGGGGAGCTGTTTTTT
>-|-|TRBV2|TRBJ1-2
CASRQGAGGYGYTF
TGTGCCAGCAGGCAGGGCGCCGGGGGGTATGGCTACACCTTC
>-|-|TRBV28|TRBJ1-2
CASSLGGTAYGYTF
TGTGCCAGCAGTTTAGGAGGCACGGCCTATGGCTACACCTTC
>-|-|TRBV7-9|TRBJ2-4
CASSLGGGGRGGIQYF
TGTGCCAGCAGCTTAGGCGGAGGCGGCAGAGGGGGCATTCAGTACTTC
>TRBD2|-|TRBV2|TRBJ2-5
CASRFGGGYQETQYF
TGTGCCAGCAGATTCGGCGGGGGATACCAAGAGACCCAGTACTTC
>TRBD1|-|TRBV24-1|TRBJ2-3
CATSLGTGGAPDTQYF
TGTGCCACCAGTCTGGGGACAGGGGGCGCACCCGATACGCAGTATTTT